One and the same sample provided the 6 T cell receptor beta chains below, sequenced in a study of vaccination and CD4 T cells after COVID-19. The treatment denotes: roughly nine-day PBMC culture with coronavirus spike peptide pools or control peptides (ViraFEST assay). Their recognized antigens are unknown. Sequenced with the Oncomine TCR Beta short-read assay was DNA taken from cultured CD4+ T cells. From the PCR reads, TCRdb called clonotypes with MiXCR, one entry per CDR3 protein. The sample records around 10,000 distinct CDR3 sequences, under 35% being singletons. Sequences were obtained from cultured CD4+ T cells from blood. The receptors stem from a human donor with COVID-19.

This clonotype is categorized as hyperexpanded. This rearrangement joins TRBV20-1 to TRBJ1-2; D is unresolved. The germline V gene has CDR1 DFQATT and CDR2 SNEGSKA (reference sequence). V was trimmed by 1 base and J by 2 bases, leaving 8 bases between them. The length of the CDR3 is 13 residues. The CDR3 DNA reads as TGCAGTGCTAGAGGTGAAGGAAACTATGGCTACACCTTC. It translates to CSARGEGNYGYTF.

This clonotype was seen a few times. The V and J genes are TRBV5-6 and TRBJ2-7, with TRBD2 matching over 11 bases. The CDR3 extends over 18 amino acids. The germline CDR1 and CDR2 sequences are SGHDT and YYEEEE. With V trimmed by 4 bases and J by 0 bases, 12 bases remained unmatched. CDR3 region: CASSQRLAGGLGSYEQYF. CDR3 coding DNA: TGTGCCAGCAGCCAGCGATTAGCGGGGGGGTTGGGCTCCTACGAGCAGTACTTC.

The chain couples TRBV7-8 to TRBJ2-5; no clear D gene. V gave up 5 bases and J gave up 3 bases, with 13 bases separating them. CDR3 length: 14 residues. CDR1 SGHVS and CDR2 FQNEAQ come from the germline V gene. This CDR3 reads CASSTGPEKETQYF. As DNA, the CDR3 is TGTGCCAGCAGCACTGGGCCGGAGAAAGAGACCCAGTACTTC.

J is TRBJ2-7 and V is TRBV6-1; D perhaps matches TRBD1 (5 bases). In germline, CDR1 is MNHNS, CDR2 SASEGT. This CDR3 has 13 residues. V lost 7 bases and J lost 1, with 11 bases in between. For the CDR3, the DNA is TGTGCCAGCAATGGGGCCGTATCCTACGAGCAGTACTTC. The encoded protein is CASNGAVSYEQYF.

This clonotype was counted a few times. The chain recombines TRBV5-4 with TRBJ1-1; D is ambiguous. CDR3 length: 12 amino acids. Per germline, CDR1 SGHNT and CDR2 YYREEE (reference sequence). V lost 2 bases to trimming and J lost 6 bases, with 8 bases between them. The CDR3 reads CASSFLGAEAFF. The CDR3 DNA sequence: TGTGCCAGCAGCTTTTTAGGCGCTGAAGCTTTCTTT.

The J gene is TRBJ2-7, the V gene TRBV7-9, with a possible D match to TRBD1 (5 bases). Trimming stripped 8 bases from V and 6 bases from J, with 11 bases between. This CDR3 spans 11 amino acids. From germline, CDR1 is SEHNR and CDR2 FQNEAQ (reference sequence). CDR3 bases: TGTGCCAGCTCTCAAAGGGGCGAGCAGTACTTC. This gives the protein CASSQRGEQYF.